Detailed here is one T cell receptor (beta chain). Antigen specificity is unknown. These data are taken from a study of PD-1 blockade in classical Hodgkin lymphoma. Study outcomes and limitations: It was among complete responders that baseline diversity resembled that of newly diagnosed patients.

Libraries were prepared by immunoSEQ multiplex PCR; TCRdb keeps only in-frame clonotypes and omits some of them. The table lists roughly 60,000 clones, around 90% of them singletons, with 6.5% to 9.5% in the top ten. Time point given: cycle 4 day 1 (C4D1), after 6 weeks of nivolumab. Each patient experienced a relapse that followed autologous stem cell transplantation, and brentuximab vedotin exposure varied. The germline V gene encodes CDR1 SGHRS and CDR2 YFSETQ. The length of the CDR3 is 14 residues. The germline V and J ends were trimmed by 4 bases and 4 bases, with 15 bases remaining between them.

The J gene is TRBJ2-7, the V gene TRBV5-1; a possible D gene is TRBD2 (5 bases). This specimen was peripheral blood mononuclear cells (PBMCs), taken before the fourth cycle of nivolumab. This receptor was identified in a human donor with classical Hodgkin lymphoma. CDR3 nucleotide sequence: TGCGCCAGCAGCATCCAACCGGGAACTTACGAGCAGTACTTC. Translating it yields CASSIQPGTYEQYF.